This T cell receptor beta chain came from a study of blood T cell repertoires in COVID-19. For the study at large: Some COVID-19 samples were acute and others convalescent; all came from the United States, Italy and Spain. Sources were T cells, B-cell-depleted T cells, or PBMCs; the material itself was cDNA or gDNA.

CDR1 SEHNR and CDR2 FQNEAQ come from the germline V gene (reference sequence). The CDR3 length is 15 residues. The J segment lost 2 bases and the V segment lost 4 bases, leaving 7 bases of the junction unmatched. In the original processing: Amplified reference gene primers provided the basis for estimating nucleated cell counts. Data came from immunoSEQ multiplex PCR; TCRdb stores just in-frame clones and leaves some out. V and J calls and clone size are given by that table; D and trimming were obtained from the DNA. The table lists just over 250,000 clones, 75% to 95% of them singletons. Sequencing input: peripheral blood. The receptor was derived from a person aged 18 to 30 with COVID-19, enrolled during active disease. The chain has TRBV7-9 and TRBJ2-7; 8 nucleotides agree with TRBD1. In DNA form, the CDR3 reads TGTGCCAGCAGCTCGCCGGGACAGGAGACCTACGAGCAGTACTTC. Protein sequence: CASSSPGQETYEQYF. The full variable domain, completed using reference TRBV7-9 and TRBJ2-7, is DTGVSQNPRHKITKRGQNVTFRCDPISEHNRLYWYRQTLGQGPEFLTYFQNEAQLEKSRLLSDRFSAERPKGSFSTLEIQRTEQGDSAMYLCASSSPGQETYEQYFGPGTRLTVT.